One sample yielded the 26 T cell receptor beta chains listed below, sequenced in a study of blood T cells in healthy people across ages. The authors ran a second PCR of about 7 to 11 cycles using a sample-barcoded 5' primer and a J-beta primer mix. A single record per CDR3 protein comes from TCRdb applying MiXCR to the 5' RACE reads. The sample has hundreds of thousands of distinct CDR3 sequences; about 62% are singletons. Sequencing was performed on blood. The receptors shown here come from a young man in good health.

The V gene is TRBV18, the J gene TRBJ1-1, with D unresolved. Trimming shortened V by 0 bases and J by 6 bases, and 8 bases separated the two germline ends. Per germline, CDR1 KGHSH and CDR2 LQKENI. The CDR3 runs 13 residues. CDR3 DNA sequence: TGTGCCAGCTCACCACCGCTAGCAGCTGAAGCTTTCTTT. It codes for CASSPPLAAEAFF.

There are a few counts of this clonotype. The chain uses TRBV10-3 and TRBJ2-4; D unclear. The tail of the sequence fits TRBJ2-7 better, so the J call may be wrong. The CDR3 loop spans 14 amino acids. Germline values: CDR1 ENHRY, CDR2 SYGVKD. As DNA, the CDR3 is TGTGCCATCAGTGAGTCGTCGACCGCGGACGAGCAGTACTTC. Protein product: CAISESSTADEQYF.

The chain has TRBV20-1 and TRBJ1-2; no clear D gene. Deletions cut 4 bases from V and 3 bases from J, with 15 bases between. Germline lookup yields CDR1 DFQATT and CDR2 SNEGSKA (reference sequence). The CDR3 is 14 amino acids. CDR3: CSAISDGSHYGYTF. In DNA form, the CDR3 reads TGCAGTGCTATCTCGGACGGTTCCCACTATGGCTACACCTTC.

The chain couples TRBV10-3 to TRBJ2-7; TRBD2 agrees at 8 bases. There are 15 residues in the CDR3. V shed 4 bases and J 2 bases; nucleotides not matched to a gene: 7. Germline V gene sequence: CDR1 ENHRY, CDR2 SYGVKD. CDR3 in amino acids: CAISGPGTRAYEQYF. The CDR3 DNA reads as TGTGCCATCAGTGGTCCCGGGACTAGAGCCTACGAGCAGTACTTC.

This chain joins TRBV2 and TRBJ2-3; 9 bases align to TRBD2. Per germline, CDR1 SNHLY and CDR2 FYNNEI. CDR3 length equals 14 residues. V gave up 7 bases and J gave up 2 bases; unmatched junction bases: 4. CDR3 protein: CASNLAGHTDTQYF. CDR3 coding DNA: TGTGCCAGCAACCTAGCGGGGCACACAGATACGCAGTATTTT.

This chain's CDR3 is CSVDWDYQTQYF. The DNA of the CDR3 is TGCAGCGTTGATTGGGACTACCAGACCCAGTACTTC. The J gene is TRBJ2-5, the V gene TRBV29-1; the match to TRBD2 covers 7 bases. Unmatched junction bases numbered 4, after V lost 3 bases and J lost 6 bases. Germline lookup yields CDR1 SQVTM and CDR2 ANQGSEA. This CDR3 contains 12 residues.

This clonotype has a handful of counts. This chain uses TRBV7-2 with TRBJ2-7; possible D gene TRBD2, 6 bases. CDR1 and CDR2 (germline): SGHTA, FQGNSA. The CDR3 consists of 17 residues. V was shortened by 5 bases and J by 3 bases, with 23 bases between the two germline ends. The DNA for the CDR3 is TGTGCCAGCAGCGATACGGGAGCATCTTCCCTAATCTACGAGCAGTACTTC. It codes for CASSDTGASSLIYEQYF.

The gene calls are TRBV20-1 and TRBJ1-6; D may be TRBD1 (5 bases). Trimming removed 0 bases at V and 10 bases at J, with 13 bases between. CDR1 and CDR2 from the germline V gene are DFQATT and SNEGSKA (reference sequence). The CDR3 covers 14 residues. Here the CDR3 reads CSARDRGFRSPLHF. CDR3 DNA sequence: TGCAGTGCTAGAGATCGGGGGTTTAGGTCACCCCTCCACTTT.

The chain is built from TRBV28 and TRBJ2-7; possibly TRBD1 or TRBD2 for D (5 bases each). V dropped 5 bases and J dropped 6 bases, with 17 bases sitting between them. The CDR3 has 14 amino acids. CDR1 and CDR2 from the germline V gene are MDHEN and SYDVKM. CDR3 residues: CASSLPGTGGEQYF. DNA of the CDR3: TGTGCCAGCAGTCTCCCGGGAACAGGCGGCGAGCAGTACTTC.

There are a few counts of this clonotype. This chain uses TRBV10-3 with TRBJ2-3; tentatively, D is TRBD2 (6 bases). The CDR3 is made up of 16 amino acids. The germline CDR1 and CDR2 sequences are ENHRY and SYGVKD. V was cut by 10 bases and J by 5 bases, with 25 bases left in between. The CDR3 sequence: CATSGSSGENRDTQYF. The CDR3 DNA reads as TGTGCCACTTCAGGCTCTTCGGGGGAGAATAGAGATACGCAGTATTTT.

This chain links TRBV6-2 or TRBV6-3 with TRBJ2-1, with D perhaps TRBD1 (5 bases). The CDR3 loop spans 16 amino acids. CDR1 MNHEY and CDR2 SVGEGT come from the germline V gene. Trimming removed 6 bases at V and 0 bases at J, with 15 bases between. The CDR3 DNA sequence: TGTGCCAGCAGGCTGACAGTTACCCCCTCCTACAATGAGCAGTTCTTC. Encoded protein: CASRLTVTPSYNEQFF.

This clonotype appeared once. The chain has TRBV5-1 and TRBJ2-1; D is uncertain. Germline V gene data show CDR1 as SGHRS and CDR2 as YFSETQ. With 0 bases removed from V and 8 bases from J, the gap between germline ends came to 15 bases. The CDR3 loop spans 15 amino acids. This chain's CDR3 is CASSLVGFRTDEQFF. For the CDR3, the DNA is TGCGCCAGCAGCTTGGTGGGGTTCCGAACGGATGAGCAGTTCTTC. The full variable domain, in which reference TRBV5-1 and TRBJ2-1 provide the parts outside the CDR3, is KAGVTQTPRYLIKTRGQQVTLSCSPISGHRSVSWYQQTPGQGLQFLFEYFSETQRNKGNFPGRFSGRQFSNSRSEMNVSTLELGDSALYLCASSLVGFRTDEQFFGPGTRLTVL.

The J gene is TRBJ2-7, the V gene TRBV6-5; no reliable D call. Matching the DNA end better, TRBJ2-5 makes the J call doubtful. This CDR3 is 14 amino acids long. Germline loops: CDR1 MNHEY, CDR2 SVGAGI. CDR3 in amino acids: CASSYSTVYETQYF. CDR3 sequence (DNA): TGTGCCAGCAGTTACTCGACGGTTTATGAGACCCAGTACTTC.

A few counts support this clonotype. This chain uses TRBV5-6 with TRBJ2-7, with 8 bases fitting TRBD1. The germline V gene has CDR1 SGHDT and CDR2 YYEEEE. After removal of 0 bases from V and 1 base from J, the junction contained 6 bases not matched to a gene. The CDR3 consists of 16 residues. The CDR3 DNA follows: TGTGCCAGCAGCTTGGTTTCGGGACAGGAATCCTACGAGCAGTACTTC. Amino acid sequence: CASSLVSGQESYEQYF.

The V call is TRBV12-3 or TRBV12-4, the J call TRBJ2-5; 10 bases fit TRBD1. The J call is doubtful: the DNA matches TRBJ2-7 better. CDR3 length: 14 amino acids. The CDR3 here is CASCQGQGTYEQYF. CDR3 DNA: TGTGCCAGCTGCCAGGGACAGGGGACGTACGAGCAGTACTTC.

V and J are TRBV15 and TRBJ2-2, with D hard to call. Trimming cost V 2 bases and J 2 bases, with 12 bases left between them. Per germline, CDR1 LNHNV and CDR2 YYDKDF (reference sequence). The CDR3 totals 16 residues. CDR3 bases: TGTGCCACCAGCAGACCAAGCCTGATCAACACCGGGGAGCTGTTTTTT. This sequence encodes CATSRPSLINTGELFF.

CDR3 protein: CASSQTGVYGYTF. The CDR3, as DNA: TGTGCCAGCAGCCAGACAGGGGTCTATGGCTACACCTTC. This chain connects TRBV12-3 or TRBV12-4 to TRBJ1-2; 8 nucleotides line up with TRBD1. The CDR3 runs 13 residues. Trimming removed 6 bases from V and 4 bases from J; junction bases left unmatched: 4.

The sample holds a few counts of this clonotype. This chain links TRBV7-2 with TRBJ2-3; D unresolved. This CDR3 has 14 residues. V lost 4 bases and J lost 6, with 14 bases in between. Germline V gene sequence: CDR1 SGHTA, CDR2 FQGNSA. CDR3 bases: TGTGCCAGCAGCTCTCTAGTGGTAGAGGATACGCAGTATTTT. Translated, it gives CASSSLVVEDTQYF.

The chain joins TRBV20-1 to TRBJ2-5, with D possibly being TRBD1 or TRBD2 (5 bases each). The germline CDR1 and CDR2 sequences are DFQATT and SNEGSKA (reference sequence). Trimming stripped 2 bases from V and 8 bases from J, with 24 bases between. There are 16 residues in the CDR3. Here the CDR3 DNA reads TGCAGTGCTAGATTCACGGGACCGCGCCTCCAGGGCACCCAGTACTTC. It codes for CSARFTGPRLQGTQYF.

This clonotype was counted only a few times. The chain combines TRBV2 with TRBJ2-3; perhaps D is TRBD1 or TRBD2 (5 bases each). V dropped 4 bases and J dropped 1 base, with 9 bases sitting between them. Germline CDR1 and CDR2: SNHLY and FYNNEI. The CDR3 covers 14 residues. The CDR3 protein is CASSGQGGTDTQYF. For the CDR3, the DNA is TGTGCCAGCAGTGGGCAGGGAGGCACAGATACGCAGTATTTT.

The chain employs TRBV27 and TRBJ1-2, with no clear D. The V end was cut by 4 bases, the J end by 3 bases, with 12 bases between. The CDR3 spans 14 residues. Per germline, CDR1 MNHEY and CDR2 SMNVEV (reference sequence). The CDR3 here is CASSSKGDDYGYTF. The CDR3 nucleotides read TGTGCCAGCAGTTCGAAGGGAGACGACTATGGCTACACCTTC.

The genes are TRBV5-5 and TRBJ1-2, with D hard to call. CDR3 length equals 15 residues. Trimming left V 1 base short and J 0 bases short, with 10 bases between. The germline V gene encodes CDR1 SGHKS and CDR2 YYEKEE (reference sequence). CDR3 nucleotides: TGTGCCAGCAGCTTGTCAGCGTCCTCTAACTATGGCTACACCTTC. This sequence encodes CASSLSASSNYGYTF. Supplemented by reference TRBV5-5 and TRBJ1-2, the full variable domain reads DAGVTQSPTHLIKTRGQQVTLRCSPISGHKSVSWYQQVLGQGPQFIFQYYEKEERGRGNFPDRFSARQFPNYSSELNVNALLLGDSALYLCASSLSASSNYGYTFGSGTRLTVV.

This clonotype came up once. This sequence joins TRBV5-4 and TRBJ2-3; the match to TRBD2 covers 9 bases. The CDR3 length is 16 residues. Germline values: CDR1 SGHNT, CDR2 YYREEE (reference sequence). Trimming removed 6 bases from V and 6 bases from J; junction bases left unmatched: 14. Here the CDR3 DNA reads TGTGCCAGCAAAGGCGGGAGGGCCGGAAGCAGGGATACGCAGTATTTT. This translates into CASKGGRAGSRDTQYF. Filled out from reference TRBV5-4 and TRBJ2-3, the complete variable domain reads ETGVTQSPTHLIKTRGQQVTLRCSSQSGHNTVSWYQQALGQGPQFIFQYYREEENGRGNFPPRFSGLQFPNYSSELNVNALELDDSALYLCASKGGRAGSRDTQYFGPGTRLTVL.

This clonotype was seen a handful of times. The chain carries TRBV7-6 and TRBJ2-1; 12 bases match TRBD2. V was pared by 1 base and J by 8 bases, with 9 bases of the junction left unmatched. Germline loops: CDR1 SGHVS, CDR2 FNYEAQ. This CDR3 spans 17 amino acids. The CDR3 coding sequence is TGTGCCAGCAGCTTAGATCTGTGGACTAGCGGGGTCGATGAGCAGTTCTTC. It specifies CASSLDLWTSGVDEQFF.

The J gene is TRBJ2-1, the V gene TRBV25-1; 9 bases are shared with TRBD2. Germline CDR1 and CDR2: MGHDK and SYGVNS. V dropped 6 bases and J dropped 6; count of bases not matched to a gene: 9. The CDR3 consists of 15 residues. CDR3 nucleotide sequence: TGTGCCAGCAGCAAGGGGTCTAGCGGGATCAATGAGCAGTTCTTC. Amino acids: CASSKGSSGINEQFF.

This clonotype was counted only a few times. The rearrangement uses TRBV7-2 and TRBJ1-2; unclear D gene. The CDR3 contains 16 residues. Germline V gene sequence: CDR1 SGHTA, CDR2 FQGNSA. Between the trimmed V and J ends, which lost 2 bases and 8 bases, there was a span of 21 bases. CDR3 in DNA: TGTGCCAGCAGCTTAAACCCAACAGTGGCCGATGGAGGCTACACCTTC. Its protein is CASSLNPTVADGGYTF.